These T cell receptor beta chains were read from a single sample in a study of human T cells and chemical hapten exposure. TCRdb reanalysed the RACE reads using MiXCR and keeps one entry per CDR3 protein. Of about 89,000 distinct CDR3 sequences in the sample, 9.5% to 11% were seen once. Sequenced here: whole blood, sampled in connection with sensitization to the hapten diphenylcyclopropenone (DPC). Receptors originate from a man aged 35-49 years with alopecia areata. Some clones in this sample may be carry-over from other donors' samples. The CDR3 runs from the conserved cysteine through the conserved F or W. D genes are given only for firm matches. Part of the rows lack a size; the others show once, few, many or a class for expanded clones.

V gene	J gene	D gene	clone size	CDR3 protein	CDR3 DNA
TRBV28	TRBJ2-7	-	-	CASSFLELTYEQYF	TGTGCCAGCAGTTTTCTGGAACTTACTTACGAGCAGTACTTC
TRBV7-2	TRBJ2-5	-	few	CASSPDPQKTQYF	TGTGCCAGCAGCCCAGACCCGCAAAAGACCCAGTACTTC
TRBV29-1	TRBJ1-2	-	few	CSVETANYGYTF	TGCAGCGTTGAGACAGCTAACTATGGCTACACCTTC
TRBV28	TRBJ2-7	-	few	CASSSGLLLDYEQYF	TGTGCCAGCAGTTCGGGACTCCTATTGGACTACGAGCAGTACTTC
TRBV4-3	TRBJ2-7	TRBD2	many	CASSQNAGTSGSSSYEQYF	TGCGCCAGCAGCCAAAACGCCGGGACTAGCGGGAGTTCGTCCTACGAGCAGTACTTC
TRBV5-1	TRBJ1-1	-	few	CASSLGTLNTEAFF	TGCGCCAGCAGCTTGGGGACCCTGAACACTGAAGCTTTCTTT
TRBV18	TRBJ2-1	TRBD1	many	CASSTDRTIGGEQFF	TGTGCCAGCTCAACGGACAGGACGATAGGAGGTGAGCAGTTCTTC
TRBV5-4	TRBJ2-6	-	few	CASSLPPGGTGANVLTF	TGTGCCAGCAGCCTTCCGCCGGGGGGCACAGGGGCCAACGTCCTGACTTTC
TRBV6-5	TRBJ1-1	TRBD1	-	CASSYSWGQGFARDTEAFF	TGTGCCAGCAGTTACTCGTGGGGACAGGGCTTCGCTCGGGACACTGAAGCTTTCTTT
TRBV29-1	TRBJ2-3	TRBD2	-	CSGGALAGVTDTQYF	TGCAGCGGGGGGGCACTAGCGGGAGTGACAGATACGCAGTATTTT
TRBV24-1	TRBJ2-1	-	-	CATSTPSGAGKWYNEQFF	TGTGCCACCAGTACCCCGTCGGGCGCAGGGAAGTGGTACAATGAGCAGTTCTTC
TRBV3-1	TRBJ2-1	TRBD2	-	CASSQDLASGVYNEQFF	TGTGCCAGCAGCCAAGATCTGGCTAGCGGGGTCTACAATGAGCAGTTCTTC
TRBV29-1	TRBJ2-7	-	-	CSVDQGHSYEQYF	TGCAGCGTTGACCAGGGTCACTCCTACGAGCAGTACTTC
TRBV2	TRBJ2-3	TRBD2	many	CASSGGLAGANTQYF	TGTGCCAGCAGTGGGGGACTAGCGGGAGCAAATACGCAGTATTTT
TRBV7-9	TRBJ1-1	-	few	CASSLLQVMDTEAFF	TGTGCCAGCAGCCTGCTACAGGTTATGGACACTGAAGCTTTCTTT
TRBV19	TRBJ2-1	TRBD2	-	CASSMGLAGGEQFF	TGTGCCAGTAGTATGGGACTAGCGGGAGGCGAGCAGTTCTTC
TRBV20-1	TRBJ2-7	TRBD2	few	CSARIAGESYEQYF	TGCAGTGCTAGAATAGCGGGGGAGAGCTACGAGCAGTACTTC